A selection of T cell receptor beta chains follows, all from one sample in a study of T-cell memory formation after mild COVID-19. TCRdb re-derived calls from the 5' RACE reads in MiXCR, one entry per CDR3 protein. The profile shows around 300,000 distinct CDR3 sequences, 7.5% to 9.5% of them singletons. The sequenced sample was PBMCs or a T cell subset sorted from them (not recorded which). The source is a man younger than 35 who had mild COVID-19 (a few samples of this study predate the infection). Cell type and time point are not known. Both conserved end residues are part of each CDR3. The D gene is left open where the match is weak. Some rows mark clone size as missing; the rest say once, few, many or name a class of expanded clone.

D	size	J	V	DNA	CDR3
TRBD1	few	TRBJ2-3	TRBV20-1	TGCAGTGCCCACAGGGGATCAGCAGATACGCAGTATTTT	CSAHRGSADTQYF
-	few	TRBJ2-5	TRBV7-9	TGTGCCAGCAGCTCGACAGCATTTCAAGAGACCCAGTACTTC	CASSSTAFQETQYF
-	many	TRBJ2-3	TRBV27	TGTGCCAGCAGTTATATGACGGTTGGTGCGCAGTATTTT	CASSYMTVGAQYF
-	few	TRBJ2-6	TRBV5-4	TGTGCCAGCAGCGCGGACAGCTATCTCTCTGGGGCCAACGTCCTGACTTTC	CASSADSYLSGANVLTF
-	-	TRBJ1-6	TRBV28	TGTGCCAGCAGTATCCGGGGACCGAATAATTCACCCCTCCACTTT	CASSIRGPNNSPLHF
TRBD1	few	TRBJ2-5	TRBV2	TGTGCCAGCAGTACCCGGACAGGCGTGGGGGAGACCCAGTACTTC	CASSTRTGVGETQYF
-	few	TRBJ2-7	TRBV29-1	TGCAGCGTTGAGGAAAACACAGCCTACGAGCAGTACTTC	CSVEENTAYEQYF
-	few	TRBJ1-1	TRBV12-3/TRBV12-4	TGTGCCAGCAGACTCGGCTCGAACACTGAAGCTTTCTTT	CASRLGSNTEAFF
TRBD2	few	TRBJ2-4	TRBV6-5	TGTGCCAGCAGTTACTCCGGGGGGTCTGCCAAAAACATTCAGTACTTC	CASSYSGGSAKNIQYF
-	few	TRBJ1-1	TRBV7-2	TGTGCCAGCAGCTTAGTTTCACAGCCGAACACTGAAGCTTTCTTT	CASSLVSQPNTEAFF
TRBD2	-	TRBJ2-3	TRBV9	TGTGCCAGCAGCGTCTCGCGGGGGGGTTCAGATACGCAGTATTTT	CASSVSRGGSDTQYF
TRBD2	few	TRBJ2-5	TRBV29-1	TGCAGCGTTGCTAGCGGGGGGGCCGAGGAGACCCAGTACTTC	CSVASGGAEETQYF
-	many	TRBJ1-1	TRBV12-3/TRBV12-4	TGTGCCAGCAGTCCCAATCGGCATACTGAAGCTTTCTTT	CASSPNRHTEAFF
-	-	TRBJ2-3	TRBV15	TGTGCCACCAGCAGGCGCCGGCCGAGCACAGATACGCAGTATTTT	CATSRRRPSTDTQYF
TRBD1	-	TRBJ1-2	TRBV5-4	TGTGCCAGCAGCTTGTGGGACAGGGAGATAGTTGGCTACACCTTC	CASSLWDREIVGYTF
-	-	TRBJ1-2	TRBV7-9	TGTGCCAGCAGCGCTGCCTATGGCTACACCTTC	CASSAAYGYTF
TRBD2	-	TRBJ2-7	TRBV12-3/TRBV12-4	TGTGCCAGCAGCCGACTAGCGGGGGGCGTTGGCGAGCAGTACTTC	CASSRLAGGVGEQYF
-	-	TRBJ2-7	TRBV3-1	TGTGCCAGCAGCGCGGGGGCTCGGGAGCAGTACTTC	CASSAGAREQYF
-	few	TRBJ2-1	TRBV18	TGTGCCAGCTCACCAGTAGGCAACTCCTACAATGAGCAGTTCTTC	CASSPVGNSYNEQFF
-	-	TRBJ1-2	TRBV5-1	TGCGCCAGCAGTGAAAGACCACTCAATGGCTACACCTTC	CASSERPLNGYTF
TRBD1	many	TRBJ1-2	TRBV4-3	TGCGCCAGCAGCCACTCGACAGGGGACTATGGCTACACCTTC	CASSHSTGDYGYTF
TRBD1	-	TRBJ2-4	TRBV13	TGTGCCAGCAGCTTCCCACAGGGGGACAAAAACATTCAGTACTTC	CASSFPQGDKNIQYF
-	few	TRBJ2-5	TRBV6-5	TGTGCCAGCAGCCTATCGGGCGCCAGGACCGAGACCCAGTACTTC	CASSLSGARTETQYF
TRBD2	many	TRBJ2-7	TRBV6-2/TRBV6-3	TGTGCCAGCAGTTCCGGACTAGCGGGGCCTTACGAGCAGTACTTC	CASSSGLAGPYEQYF
TRBD2	-	TRBJ2-5	TRBV7-2	TGTGCCAGCAGCTACGGAGCGGGGGGGCCGCAAGAGACCCAGTACTTC	CASSYGAGGPQETQYF
TRBD1	few	TRBJ1-4	TRBV7-9	TGTGCCAGCAGCTTAAACAGGGGGTCTGTTGAAAAACTGTTTTTT	CASSLNRGSVEKLFF
-	-	TRBJ1-5	TRBV20-1	TGCAGTGCTGAGGGGGGCGGTGGGCAGCCCCAGCATTTT	CSAEGGGGQPQHF
-	few	TRBJ2-2	TRBV19	TGTGCCAGCCATACGGGAGCTCTAAACACCGGGGAGCTGTTTTTT	CASHTGALNTGELFF
-	many	TRBJ2-2	TRBV6-5	TGTGCCAGCAGCCCAGGGGTTCCGGCCACCGGGGAGCTGTTTTTT	CASSPGVPATGELFF
-	few	TRBJ1-2	TRBV20-1	TGCAGTGCTAGTACCACGTTTCAGGCCTATGGCTACACCTTC	CSASTTFQAYGYTF
TRBD2	-	TRBJ2-7	TRBV5-1	TGCGCCAGCAGCTTGGCCTTAGCGGGAGGACACGAGCAGTACTTC	CASSLALAGGHEQYF
-	few	TRBJ1-5	TRBV6-5	TGTGCCAGCAGTTACTCGGCACGGCGGGACCAGCCCCAGCATTTT	CASSYSARRDQPQHF
-	-	TRBJ1-1	TRBV20-1	TGCAGTGCTAGAGATCTGTCCCCATTTAAGGACACTGAAGCTTTCTTT	CSARDLSPFKDTEAFF
-	few	TRBJ2-1	TRBV7-9	TGTGCCAGCAGCTGGAAGGAGGACACCTTTAATGAGCAGTTCTTC	CASSWKEDTFNEQFF
TRBD2	few	TRBJ2-3	TRBV12-3/TRBV12-4	TGTGCCAGCAGGCGACGGGCTAGCGGGGGACCAGATACGCAGTATTTT	CASRRRASGGPDTQYF
TRBD1	few	TRBJ1-1	TRBV6-5	TGTGCCAGCAGTTACTCGCAACCGGGACAGGCGTGGAACACTGAAGCTTTCTTT	CASSYSQPGQAWNTEAFF
-	-	TRBJ1-6	TRBV20-1	TGCAGTGCTACAGACGGGATTAATTCACCCCTCCACTTT	CSATDGINSPLHF
TRBD2	few	TRBJ2-1	TRBV4-3	TGCGCCAGCAGCCAAGAGGGACAGCGGGGGGGTAATAACAATGAGCAGTTCTTC	CASSQEGQRGGNNNEQFF
TRBD2	-	TRBJ2-5	TRBV11-2	TGTGCCAGCAGCTTAGGTATAGCGGGGGGACAAGAGACCCAGTACTTC	CASSLGIAGGQETQYF
-	-	TRBJ1-1	TRBV27	TGTGCCAGCAGTTTATCTCCACTGAACACTGAAGCTTTCTTT	CASSLSPLNTEAFF
-	few	TRBJ2-1	TRBV20-1	TGCAGTGCTAGAGATCGCAGGGAAGGTGAGCAGTTCTTC	CSARDRREGEQFF
-	-	TRBJ2-3	TRBV19	TGTGCCAGTAGTATTCTTTCGGTGGAAGGGCCCACAGATACGCAGTATTTT	CASSILSVEGPTDTQYF
-	many	TRBJ2-3	TRBV6-6	TGTGCCAGCAGTTACTCGAGGGTCTACGATACGCAGTATTTT	CASSYSRVYDTQYF
-	-	TRBJ1-4	TRBV29-1	TGCAGCGTTGTCCCCGAGGGGGGGAGTTCACTGTTTTTT	CSVVPEGGSSLFF
-	few	TRBJ1-1	TRBV6-6	TGTGCCAGCAGTCTTTACCCTCCTAGGGGGGGTTCAGCTGAAGCTTTCTTT	CASSLYPPRGGSAEAFF
TRBD2	few	TRBJ2-3	TRBV12-3/TRBV12-4	TGTGCCAGCAGCCGGGGACTAGCGGGACCGACAGATACGCAGTATTTT	CASSRGLAGPTDTQYF
-	-	TRBJ2-6	TRBV5-5	TGTGCCAGCAGCTTGGGAGGCAGGGTAGGCTCTGGGGCCAACGTCCTGACTTTC	CASSLGGRVGSGANVLTF
TRBD2	many	TRBJ2-3	TRBV20-1	TGCAGTGCACAGGGACTAGCGGCCGAGGCGCAGTATTTT	CSAQGLAAEAQYF
-	-	TRBJ1-5	TRBV6-1	TGTGCCAGCAGGAGACAGCATTATAGCAATCAGCCCCAGCATTTT	CASRRQHYSNQPQHF
TRBD2	many	TRBJ2-3	TRBV5-1	TGCGCCAGCAGCCCTCGACTAGCGACGGATACGCAGTATTTT	CASSPRLATDTQYF
-	few	TRBJ2-3	TRBV5-1	TGCGCCAGCAGCTTGAAGGGAAAAGATACGCAGTATTTT	CASSLKGKDTQYF
TRBD1	-	TRBJ1-1	TRBV7-9	TGTGCCAGCAGCTATGGGGGACAGATAAACACTGAAGCTTTCTTT	CASSYGGQINTEAFF
TRBD2	few	TRBJ2-2	TRBV12-3/TRBV12-4	TGTGCCAGCACCCTCAGTAGCGGGGGGAACACCGGGGAGCTGTTTTTT	CASTLSSGGNTGELFF
-	many	TRBJ2-7	TRBV7-9	TGTGCCAGCAGCTTACGAGCTGGGAGCTCCTACGAGCAGTACTTC	CASSLRAGSSYEQYF
-	many	TRBJ1-1	TRBV6-5	TGTGCCAGCAGTTTCCGAGCGAACACTGAAGCTTTCTTT	CASSFRANTEAFF
TRBD1	-	TRBJ2-5	TRBV5-1	TGCGCCAGCAGAGCTTCCCCAGGGGGCGAAGAGACCCAGTACTTC	CASRASPGGEETQYF
-	-	TRBJ2-5	TRBV11-2	TGTGCCAGCAGCCCCCGGGGCAGGGCTCCACCAGAGACCCAGTACTTC	CASSPRGRAPPETQYF
-	-	TRBJ2-5	TRBV12-3/TRBV12-4	TGTGCCAGCAGTTCCCGTCCGGGTCAAGAGACCCAGTACTTC	CASSSRPGQETQYF
-	few	TRBJ2-2	TRBV5-1	TGCGCCAGCAGCTTGCTGGGGACCGTAGGTACCGGGGAGCTGTTTTTT	CASSLLGTVGTGELFF
TRBD1	few	TRBJ1-2	TRBV4-1	TGCGCCAGCAGCCAAACCGGGACAGGGTCGGTCTATGGCTACACCTTC	CASSQTGTGSVYGYTF